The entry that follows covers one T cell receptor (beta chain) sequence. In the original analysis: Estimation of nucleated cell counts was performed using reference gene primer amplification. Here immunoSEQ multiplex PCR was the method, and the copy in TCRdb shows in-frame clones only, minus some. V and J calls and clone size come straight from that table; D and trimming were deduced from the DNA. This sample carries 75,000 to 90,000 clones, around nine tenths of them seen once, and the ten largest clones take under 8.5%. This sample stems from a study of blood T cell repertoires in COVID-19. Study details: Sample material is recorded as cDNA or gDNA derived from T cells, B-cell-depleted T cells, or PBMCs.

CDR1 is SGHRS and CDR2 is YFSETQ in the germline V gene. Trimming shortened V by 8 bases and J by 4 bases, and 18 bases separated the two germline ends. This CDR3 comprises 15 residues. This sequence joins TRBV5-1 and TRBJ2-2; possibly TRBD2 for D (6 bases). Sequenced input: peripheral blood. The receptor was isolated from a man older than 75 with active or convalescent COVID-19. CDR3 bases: TGCGCCAGTAGACGGACCCCCGGGGGCACCGGGGAGCTGTTTTTT. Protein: CASRRTPGGTGELFF.